The 26 T cell receptor beta chains below all came from one sample that was sequenced in a study of blood T cells in healthy people across ages. A second PCR of roughly 7 to 11 cycles used a sample-barcoded 5' primer and a J-beta primer mix. TCRdb recomputed calls from the 5' RACE reads with MiXCR, one row per CDR3 protein. This sample has 1.5 million or so distinct CDR3 sequences; approximately 42% occur once, and the top ten carry 7.9%. The sequenced material came from blood. The receptors were gathered from a woman younger than 30 in good health.

This clonotype was detected only once. V and J are TRBV24-1 and TRBJ2-1; D uncertain. The J call may be incorrect, as the DNA end agrees better with TRBJ2-7. Germline V lookup: CDR1 KGHDR, CDR2 SFDVKD. The CDR3 contains 12 residues. The CDR3 DNA sequence: TGTGCCACCAGTACTATATACAATGAGCAGTACTTC. It encodes CATSTIYNEQYF.

V gene TRBV7-2 combines with J gene TRBJ1-6, with D maybe TRBD1 (5 bases). The V gene's germline CDR1 is SGHTA and CDR2 FQGNSA. The CDR3 sequence is 13 residues long. V was trimmed by 4 bases and J by 9 bases, leaving 10 bases between them. Written as DNA, the CDR3 is TGTGCCAGCAGCTCCGGGACCCCTTCACCCCTCCACTTT. Protein product: CASSSGTPSPLHF.

V gene TRBV20-1 combines with J gene TRBJ1-2; D remains unclear. Deletions cut 6 bases from V and 3 bases from J, with 14 bases between. The CDR3 extends over 13 amino acids. CDR1 is DFQATT, CDR2 SNEGSKA, per germline (reference sequence). The CDR3 region is CSARTVVDYGYTF. The CDR3 coding sequence is TGCAGTGCAAGGACGGTGGTTGACTATGGCTACACCTTC.

This chain joins TRBV6-1 and TRBJ2-1, with TRBD1 identical over 9 bases. J was trimmed by 5 bases and V by 4 bases; bases with no gene match: 6. CDR1 and CDR2 (germline): MNHNS, SASEGT. CDR3 length: 15 amino acids. CDR3 in DNA: TGTGCCAGCAGTGCCGACAGGGGGAGTAACAATGAGCAGTTCTTC. Its translation: CASSADRGSNNEQFF.

J is TRBJ2-7 and V is TRBV2; 9 positions match TRBD2. In germline, CDR1 is SNHLY, CDR2 FYNNEI. The CDR3 covers 15 residues. V lost 3 bases, J lost 3 bases, and 6 bases stayed unmatched. The CDR3 DNA follows: TGTGCCAGCAGTGAGGAGCGGGGGGATCACTACGAGCAGTACTTC. It is translated as CASSEERGDHYEQYF.

The chain couples TRBV7-9 to TRBJ2-1; 10 nucleotides agree with TRBD1. The germline gives CDR1 SEHNR, CDR2 FQNEAQ (reference sequence). This CDR3 contains 18 residues. The J segment lost 4 bases and the V segment lost 2 bases, leaving 11 bases of the junction unmatched. The CDR3 protein is CASSLLGRPGQGYNEQFF. CDR3 nucleotides: TGTGCCAGCAGCTTATTAGGCCGGCCGGGACAGGGGTACAATGAGCAGTTCTTC.

The V and J genes are TRBV11-2 and TRBJ2-1; TRBD1 might be the D (6 bases). The V gene lost 5 bases and the J gene lost 7 bases, with 12 bases spanning the gap. Germline V lookup: CDR1 SGHAT, CDR2 FQNNGV. The CDR3 extends over 13 amino acids. CDR3 protein: CASSTGTRNEQFF. DNA of the CDR3: TGTGCCAGCAGCACCGGGACAAGAAATGAGCAGTTCTTC.

The rearrangement joins TRBV20-1 to TRBJ2-7; TRBD1 aligns across 10 bases. This CDR3 region has 13 residues. Germline lookup yields CDR1 DFQATT and CDR2 SNEGSKA (reference sequence). The V gene end was trimmed by 6 bases and the J gene end by 3 bases; junction bases not matched to a gene: 5. In DNA, the CDR3 is TGCAGTGCCATGGGACAGGGGAGCTACGAGCAGTACTTC. This encodes CSAMGQGSYEQYF.

J is TRBJ1-6 and V is TRBV20-1, with D unclear. The V gene's germline CDR1 is DFQATT and CDR2 SNEGSKA (reference sequence). CDR3 length: 13 residues. V lost 6 bases and J 11 bases, leaving 17 bases between the germline ends. The CDR3 DNA reads as TGCAGTGCCAAGCCCACAAGGCTTCCACCCCTCCACTTT. Amino acids: CSAKPTRLPPLHF.

V gene TRBV25-1 combines with J gene TRBJ1-4; TRBD1 might be the D (5 bases). CDR1 and CDR2 (germline): MGHDK, SYGVNS. CDR3 size: 13 residues. With 4 bases removed from V and 7 bases from J, the gap between germline ends came to 10 bases. The CDR3 loop is CASSGAQGEKLFF. DNA of the CDR3: TGTGCCAGCAGTGGGGCCCAGGGTGAAAAACTGTTTTTT. The full variable domain, rest sourced from reference TRBV25-1 and TRBJ1-4, is EADIYQTPRYLVIGTGKKITLECSQTMGHDKMYWYQQDPGMELHLIHYSYGVNSTEKGDLSSESTVSRIRTEHFPLTLESARPSHTSQYLCASSGAQGEKLFFGSGTQLSVL.

V and J are TRBV12-3 or TRBV12-4 and TRBJ2-1, with D possibly TRBD1 on 6 matching bases. V lost 4 bases and J lost 9, with 22 bases in between. The CDR3 is 16 residues long. CDR3 sequence: CASSSRGGFSTGEQFF. As DNA, the CDR3 is TGTGCCAGCAGTTCCCGAGGGGGTTTTAGCACCGGTGAGCAGTTCTTC.

This clonotype was recorded a few times. The CDR3 DNA reads as TGTGCCAGCAGCCGAACCGGGACAGGGTACGAGCAGTACTTC. It encodes CASSRTGTGYEQYF. The chain joins TRBV7-2 to TRBJ2-7; TRBD1 aligns across 9 bases. CDR1 SGHTA and CDR2 FQGNSA come from the germline V gene. V was pared by 5 bases and J by 4 bases, with 6 bases of the junction left unmatched. The length of the CDR3 is 14 residues.

CDR3 sequence reads: CASSLAIGLAGPGANVLTF. CDR3 nucleotides: TGCGCCAGCAGCTTGGCCATAGGACTAGCGGGCCCTGGGGCCAACGTCCTGACTTTC. This sequence joins TRBV5-1 and TRBJ2-6, with TRBD2 matching 11 bases. CDR1 is SGHRS, CDR2 YFSETQ, per germline. CDR3 length: 19 amino acids. V was pared by 0 bases and J by 2 bases, with 7 bases of the junction left unmatched.

Details on this clonotype: With a much larger clone just one base away, this may be a read error. V is TRBV10-3 and J is TRBJ2-5; D is possibly TRBD2 (6 bases). The CDR3 consists of 13 residues. Germline V gives CDR1 ENHRY, CDR2 SYGVKD. Between the trimmed V and J ends, which lost 6 bases and 2 bases, there was a span of 10 bases. Written as DNA, the CDR3 is TGTGCCATCAGGGGTGGGGGGCAAGAGACCCAGTACTTC. Its translation: CAIRGGGQETQYF.

On this clonotype: Germline and junction disagree at one end, which may indicate a read error. V usage is TRBV7-2 and J usage is TRBJ2-5, with D tentatively TRBD2 (5 bases). This CDR3 region has 16 residues. The germline V gene encodes CDR1 SGHTA and CDR2 FQGNSA. The DNA for the CDR3 is TGTGCCAGCAGCGTAACTAAACTGAGGGCCCAAGGGACCCAGTACTTC. It yields the protein CASSVTKLRAQGTQYF.

This clonotype was detected once. This chain joins TRBV5-1 and TRBJ2-1; 7 nucleotides agree with TRBD2. The length of the CDR3 is 16 residues. Germline V gives CDR1 SGHRS, CDR2 YFSETQ. V dropped 4 bases and J dropped 2; count of bases not matched to a gene: 9. The CDR3 nucleotides are TGCGCCAGCAGCCAAATTCCTAGCGGAACCTACAATGAGCAGTTCTTC. Protein: CASSQIPSGTYNEQFF. The full variable domain, with the rest looked up from reference TRBV5-1 and TRBJ2-1, is KAGVTQTPRYLIKTRGQQVTLSCSPISGHRSVSWYQQTPGQGLQFLFEYFSETQRNKGNFPGRFSGRQFSNSRSEMNVSTLELGDSALYLCASSQIPSGTYNEQFFGPGTRLTVL.

The rearrangement joins TRBV20-1 to TRBJ2-4; D possibly corresponds to TRBD2 (6 bases). Per germline, CDR1 DFQATT and CDR2 SNEGSKA (reference sequence). V lost 1 base and J lost 1, with 14 bases in between. This CDR3 has 16 amino acids. CDR3 DNA: TGCAGTGCTAGAGGTTTCGCTAGCGTCGCCAAAAACATTCAGTACTTC. Translation gives CSARGFASVAKNIQYF.

The chain couples TRBV24-1 to TRBJ2-2; 10 bases agree with TRBD2. This CDR3 region has 16 residues. Trimming at V came to 4 bases and at J to 4 bases, leaving 5 bases not matched to a gene. The germline V gene has CDR1 KGHDR and CDR2 SFDVKD. CDR3 in DNA: TGTGCCACCAGTGACTCTAGGACTAGCGGCACCGGGGAGCTGTTTTTT. This gives the protein CATSDSRTSGTGELFF.

This clonotype was found a few times. The CDR3 region is CASSSGPSWKRGTDTQYF. The CDR3 nucleotides read TGTGCCAGCAGCTCGGGTCCCTCCTGGAAGAGGGGCACAGATACGCAGTATTTT. The chain is built from TRBV11-2 and TRBJ2-3; a weak D match, TRBD2 (5 bases). The germline CDR1 and CDR2 sequences are SGHAT and FQNNGV. The ends were cut back, 4 bases at V and 1 base at J, with 21 bases in the middle. The CDR3 has 18 residues.

This sequence joins TRBV20-1 and TRBJ2-3; D unclear. The CDR3 loop spans 14 amino acids. The germline CDR1 and CDR2 sequences are DFQATT and SNEGSKA (reference sequence). V was pared by 2 bases and J by 2 bases, with 11 bases between. The CDR3: CSARTPLDTDTQYF. CDR3 nucleotide sequence: TGCAGTGCTAGAACTCCCTTAGACACAGATACGCAGTATTTT.

The chain links TRBV7-2 to TRBJ2-3; TRBD1 matches 9 bases. Germline trimming cut 5 bases from V and 2 bases from J; bases unmatched to any gene: 5. The germline gives CDR1 SGHTA, CDR2 FQGNSA. CDR3 length: 15 amino acids. The CDR3 DNA sequence: TGTGCCAGCAGCCAATGGACAGGGGCCACAGATACGCAGTATTTT. Translating gives CASSQWTGATDTQYF.

This clonotype was seen only a few times. In DNA form, the CDR3 reads TGTGCCAGCAGCTCCACGGGACAGGGGAATCGAAACTATGGCTACACCTTC. Its protein is CASSSTGQGNRNYGYTF. The genes are TRBV6-2 or TRBV6-3 and TRBJ1-2; 10 bases are shared with TRBD1. The length of the CDR3 is 17 residues. With 6 bases clipped from V and 2 bases from J, the junction kept 12 bases outside the gene matches. Germline V gives CDR1 MNHEY, CDR2 SVGEGT.

The chain employs TRBV27 and TRBJ1-2; D remains unclear. The CDR3 loop spans 13 amino acids. The germline V gene encodes CDR1 MNHEY and CDR2 SMNVEV (reference sequence). Trimming left V 5 bases short and J 4 bases short, with 11 bases between. The DNA for the CDR3 is TGTGCCAGCAGTCCAACGTTGGGCTATGGCTACACCTTC. It codes for CASSPTLGYGYTF.

The rearrangement links TRBV28 to TRBJ2-1; 8 bases match TRBD2. This CDR3 region has 17 residues. The J segment lost 0 bases and the V segment lost 2 bases, leaving 6 bases of the junction unmatched. CDR1 and CDR2 (germline): MDHEN, SYDVKM. The CDR3 here is CASSLNGGGFSYNEQFF. The CDR3 DNA is TGTGCCAGCAGTTTAAATGGCGGGGGGTTCTCCTACAATGAGCAGTTCTTC.

This clonotype was seen more than once but under ten times. CDR3 sequence reads: CSARAGSETQYF. For the CDR3, the DNA is TGCAGTGCTAGGGCCGGGAGCGAGACCCAGTACTTC. The V call is TRBV20-1, the J call TRBJ2-5, with a tentative D call TRBD2 (6 bases). V was trimmed by 3 bases and J by 5 bases, leaving 10 bases between them. Germline V gives CDR1 DFQATT, CDR2 SNEGSKA (reference sequence). CDR3 length equals 12 residues.

The rearrangement uses TRBV5-1 and TRBJ2-3; 10 bases are a match to TRBD1. The V segment lost 2 bases and the J segment 3 bases; nucleotides outside the gene matches: 6. The germline V gene has CDR1 SGHRS and CDR2 YFSETQ. CDR3 size: 16 residues. CDR3 sequence (DNA): TGCGCCAGCAGCTTCCGGGACAGGGGTGGGACAGATACGCAGTATTTT. Amino acids: CASSFRDRGGTDTQYF.